Presented here are 3 T cell receptor beta chains from one specimen sequenced in a study of cytomegalovirus exposure and HLA in healthy donors. The PCR was carried out with 60 Vbeta primers and 13 Jbeta primers. This table comes from immunoSEQ multiplex PCR, and its TCRdb copy is limited to in-frame clones, with some not included. The data hold approximately 150,000 clones, with around four fifths observed a single time. Sequencing was performed on PBMCs. These receptors were taken from a boy aged 2 to 9 in good health and CMV-seronegative.

The chain links TRBV19 to TRBJ1-5, with 7 bases lining up with TRBD1. After removal of 3 bases from V and 3 bases from J, the junction contained 11 bases not matched to a gene. This CDR3 is 17 amino acids long. Germline V CDR1 and CDR2: LNHDA, SQIVND (reference sequence). The CDR3: CASSMRGAGGLNQPQHF. The CDR3 DNA reads as TGTGCCAGTAGTATGAGGGGGGCAGGGGGGCTCAATCAGCCCCAGCATTTT.

V and J are TRBV9 and TRBJ2-2; maybe TRBD2 (6 bases). CDR3 size: 17 residues. Germline V gene lookup returns CDR1 SGDLS and CDR2 YYNGEE. Trimming pared 3 bases from V and 6 bases from J, leaving 21 bases between. CDR3 sequence (DNA): TGTGCCAGCAGCGCGGACTTGGCGGGACTCCAACCCGGGGAGCTGTTTTTT. Amino acid sequence: CASSADLAGLQPGELFF.

The chain joins TRBV6-5 to TRBJ1-1; D might be TRBD1 (5 bases). CDR1 and CDR2 from the germline V gene are MNHEY and SVGAGI. V gave up 2 bases and J gave up 0 bases, with 13 bases separating them. The CDR3 is made up of 16 amino acids. CDR3 loop: CASSYLRTLVNTEAFF. In DNA form, the CDR3 reads TGTGCCAGCAGTTACCTGCGGACATTGGTGAACACTGAAGCTTTCTTT.